This T cell receptor (beta chain) was identified during a study of beta chain features in type 1 diabetes. Points from the study as a whole: Equally in patients and controls, PCR might preferentially amplify shorter templates. In every one of the four CD4+ subsets, TCRB CDR3s were moderately but significantly shorter in Type 1 diabetes patients. Relative to healthy donors, patients appeared to have naive, central memory and Treg TCRB repertoires that were more similar. It was not settled here whether HLA type affects TCRB rearrangement.

Germline lookup yields CDR1 MNHNY and CDR2 SVGAGI (reference sequence). The CDR3 runs 14 residues. The germline V and J ends were trimmed by 7 bases and 5 bases, with 17 bases remaining between them. As to this clone: Its antigen is unidentified.

The entirety of the isolated RNA underwent reverse transcription, so expressed TCRB transcripts were sequenced. Profiled with immunoSEQ multiplex PCR; TCRdb holds only in-frame clones, not every one. This table has some 370,000 clones, 9.5% to 10% appearing once. The receptor's source is a young man with type 1 diabetes. The chain joins TRBV6-6 to TRBJ1-1; D gene ambiguous. Sequencing was performed on central memory CD4+ T cells from blood. The CDR3 region is CASTKDPWGTEAFF. The DNA for the CDR3 is TGTGCCAGCACTAAGGACCCGTGGGGAACTGAAGCTTTCTTT.